This T cell receptor beta chain was sequenced during a study of blood T cell repertoires in COVID-19. Across the whole study: Samples of COVID-19 (acute and convalescent) were obtained from the United States, Italy and Spain.

This clone was counted a few times. Germline CDR1 and CDR2: SNHLY and FYNNEI. There are 14 residues in the CDR3. Deletions cut 3 bases from V and 4 bases from J, with 12 bases between. Assay: immunoSEQ multiplex PCR; the TCRdb copy retains only in-frame clones and omits some. In the table there are roughly 200,000 clones, roughly four fifths of which are singletons. This study enrolled people aged 18 to 89 from about two dozen US geographic areas. Allocation to cohorts depended on clinical history reported by the participants. Cohort 3 donors were reported recovered after two negative PCRs, clearance, or symptom resolution.

Sequencing was done on a sample of PBMCs or T cells enriched from blood (not recorded which). The V and J genes are TRBV2 and TRBJ1-2; the D is unclear. The origin of this receptor is a man aged 40-49 years who had recovered from COVID-19. CDR3 sequence reads: CASSDRGRAYGYTF. DNA of the CDR3: TGTGCCAGCAGTGACCGTGGGCGAGCCTATGGCTACACCTTC.